This T cell receptor (beta chain) originates from a study of T cell responses to AZD1222 COVID-19 vaccine. General study findings and limits: The peak T cell response came first, and repertoires were sampled only after it. It was only a handful of AZD1222 recipients who were seropositive at baseline.

Sequencing was performed with immunoSEQ multiplex PCR; in TCRdb, only in-frame clones are kept and a portion is missing. The table records 120,000 or so clones, around 90% of them present only once. A word on this clone: Its antigen is undetermined.

The V end lost 6 bases, the J end lost 6 bases, and 20 bases lay between the germline ends. The CDR3 has 15 amino acids. Looked up from germline, CDR1 is LNHDA and CDR2 is SQIVND (reference sequence). The specimen comprised peripheral blood, sampled 28 days after the second AZD1222 dose. The source is an adult who received the AZD1222 COVID-19 vaccine. The V and J genes are TRBV19 and TRBJ1-2; possible D gene TRBD1, 6 bases. CDR3 in DNA: TGTGCCAGTAGCTTAAATGACCCAGGGGAGCATGGCTACACCTTC. The encoded protein is CASSLNDPGEHGYTF.